This is a list of T cell receptor beta chains from one sample in a study of blood T cell repertoires in COVID-19. Clones were sequenced by immunoSEQ multiplex PCR, and TCRdb holds only the in-frame ones, with some missing. The sample contains around 170,000 clones, 90% of which appear only once. Sequencing was performed on peripheral blood. The receptors were sampled from a man between 50 and 59 years old with acute or convalescent COVID-19. Both conserved end residues are part of each CDR3. The D gene is left open where the match is weak. Clone size appears in some rows only: once, few, many, or a class for an expanded clone.

>TRBJ2-4|-|-|TRBV4-1
CASSQDPEFLAKNIQYF
TGCGCCAGCAGCCAAGATCCGGAGTTTTTAGCCAAAAACATTCAGTACTTC
>TRBJ1-5|-|-|TRBV28
CASSSLGHRNQPQHF
TGTGCCAGCAGTTCCTTAGGACACCGCAATCAGCCCCAGCATTTT
>TRBJ2-2|-|TRBD2|TRBV9
CASSVALAGGLGAGELFF
TGTGCCAGCAGCGTAGCTCTAGCGGGAGGACTCGGGGCCGGGGAGCTGTTTTTT
>TRBJ1-4|-|TRBD1|TRBV10-3
CAISQGGVMDEKLFF
TGTGCCATCAGTCAGGGGGGAGTAATGGATGAAAAACTGTTTTTT
>TRBJ1-3|-|-|TRBV11-3
CASSSNSGNTIYF
TGTGCCAGCAGCTCAAATTCTGGAAACACCATATATTTT
>TRBJ2-6|-|-|TRBV7-9
CASSPRGAGANVLTF
TGTGCCAGCAGCCCGAGAGGTGCTGGGGCCAACGTCCTGACTTTC
>TRBJ2-3|-|-|TRBV11-2
CASSLRRPNTDTQYF
TGTGCCAGCAGCTTACGGCGGCCCAACACAGATACGCAGTATTTT
>TRBJ1-1|-|TRBD1|TRBV19
CATRDRTMNTEAFF
TGTGCCACTAGGGACAGAACCATGAACACTGAAGCTTTCTTT
>TRBJ2-3|-|-|TRBV10-3
CAISDVRGSTDTQYF
TGTGCCATCAGTGATGTTCGGGGGAGCACAGATACGCAGTATTTT
>TRBJ1-1|-|-|TRBV27
CASSLNRETEAFF
TGTGCCAGCAGTTTAAACAGGGAAACTGAAGCTTTCTTT
>TRBJ2-5|-|-|TRBV28
CASSLPEGQETQYF
TGTGCCAGCAGCTTACCCGAGGGCCAAGAGACCCAGTACTTC
>TRBJ2-2|-|TRBD1|TRBV3-1/TRBV3-2
CASSQDLRGTGTTGELFF
TGTGCCAGCAGCCAAGATCTTCGGGGGACAGGAACCACCGGGGAGCTGTTTTTT
>TRBJ1-5|-|-|TRBV28
CASSPGDINQPQHF
TGTGCCAGCAGTCCCGGGGACATCAATCAGCCCCAGCATTTT
>TRBJ1-1|-|-|TRBV6-2/TRBV6-3
CASSYSRTEAFF
TGTGCCAGCAGTTACTCGCGCACTGAAGCTTTCTTT
>TRBJ1-5|once|TRBD1|TRBV7-9
CASSLGAGGSNQPQHF
TGTGCCAGCAGCTTAGGGGCAGGGGGTAGCAATCAGCCCCAGCATTTT
>TRBJ1-5|-|TRBD1|TRBV14
CASSQNYRNRGRWSNQPQHF
TGTGCCAGCAGCCAAAACTATAGAAACAGGGGGCGATGGAGCAATCAGCCCCAGCATTTT
>TRBJ1-5|-|-|TRBV6-5
CASRIQGEAPQHF
TGTGCCAGCAGGATACAGGGAGAGGCGCCCCAGCATTTT
>TRBJ2-2|-|TRBD1|TRBV5-1
CASSNDRVGELFF
TGCGCCAGCAGCAACGACAGGGTCGGGGAGCTGTTTTTT
>TRBJ2-1|-|TRBD2|TRBV6-2/TRBV6-3
CASSYSTSVGKGDEQFF
TGTGCCAGCAGTTACTCAACTAGCGTTGGGAAAGGGGATGAGCAGTTCTTC
>TRBJ1-2|-|-|TRBV28
CASSYGSNYGYTF
TGTGCCAGCAGTTACGGGTCAAACTATGGCTACACCTTC
>TRBJ1-5|-|-|TRBV3-1/TRBV3-2
CASSQQRNQPQHF
TGTGCCAGCAGCCAACAGCGTAATCAGCCCCAGCATTTT
>TRBJ1-2|-|-|TRBV7-2
CASSHAPGTYGYTF
TGTGCCAGCAGCCATGCCCCAGGAACCTATGGCTACACCTTC
>TRBJ2-7|-|-|TRBV5-1
CASSLDNYEQYF
TGCGCCAGCAGCCTGGACAACTACGAGCAGTACTTC
>TRBJ2-3|-|TRBD2|TRBV18
CASSRFTSGANTDTQYF
TGTGCCAGCTCACGATTTACTAGCGGGGCAAACACAGATACGCAGTATTTT
>TRBJ1-5|-|-|TRBV7-9
CASSPTANQPQHF
TGTGCCAGCAGTCCTACCGCGAATCAGCCCCAGCATTTT
>TRBJ2-5|-|TRBD2|TRBV7-2
CASSSGSGKTQYF
TGTGCCAGCAGCTCAGGTAGCGGGAAGACCCAGTACTTC
>TRBJ2-7|-|TRBD1|TRBV19
CASNAIGTGAYEQYF
TGTGCCAGTAACGCGATTGGGACAGGGGCCTACGAGCAGTACTTC
>TRBJ1-1|-|-|TRBV3-1/TRBV3-2
CASRLNRFTEAFF
TGTGCCAGCAGGTTAAACAGATTCACTGAAGCTTTCTTT
>TRBJ1-1|-|-|TRBV15
CATSDSTGLNTEAFF
TGTGCCACCAGCGATAGTACAGGGTTGAACACTGAAGCTTTCTTT
>TRBJ2-7|-|TRBD1|TRBV4-1
CASSNGQGAVYEQYF
TGCGCCAGCAGCAACGGACAGGGGGCCGTATACGAGCAGTACTTC
>TRBJ1-1|-|-|TRBV11-2
CASSLERGGGTEAFF
TGTGCCAGCAGCTTAGAAAGGGGCGGGGGCACTGAAGCTTTCTTT
>TRBJ1-2|-|-|TRBV6-5
CASSSAGVGDYGYTF
TGTGCCAGCAGTTCCGCAGGGGTGGGGGATTATGGCTACACCTTC
>TRBJ2-7|-|-|TRBV7-9
CASSSGTPYEQYF
TGTGCCAGCAGCTCCGGGACACCCTACGAGCAGTACTTC
>TRBJ1-6|-|TRBD1|TRBV6-5
CASRLDRVTGSPLHF
TGTGCCAGCAGGCTTGACAGGGTCACAGGTTCACCCCTCCACTTT
>TRBJ1-6|few|TRBD1|TRBV4-3
CASGGWGQGVAPLHF
TGCGCCAGCGGGGGGTGGGGACAGGGTGTTGCACCCCTCCACTTT
>TRBJ2-1|-|-|TRBV3-1/TRBV3-2
CASSRGPQNEQFF
TGTGCCAGCAGCCGCGGGCCCCAAAATGAGCAGTTCTTC
>TRBJ2-3|-|-|TRBV19
CASSIRAWGADTQYF
TGTGCCAGTAGTATTAGGGCGTGGGGGGCAGATACGCAGTATTTT
>TRBJ1-4|-|-|TRBV10-3
CAISESLVATNEKLFF
TGTGCCATCAGTGAGTCTTTAGTTGCAACTAATGAAAAACTGTTTTTT
>TRBJ2-2|few|TRBD1|TRBV19
CASMKTGGYTGELFF
TGTGCCAGTATGAAGACAGGGGGCTACACCGGGGAGCTGTTTTTT
>TRBJ2-3|-|-|TRBV28
CASSFPVAWASTDTQYF
TGTGCCAGCAGTTTCCCTGTCGCGTGGGCTAGCACAGATACGCAGTATTTT
>TRBJ2-2|few|-|TRBV7-9
CASSLRQMNTGELFF
TGTGCCAGCAGCTTAAGACAGATGAACACCGGGGAGCTGTTTTTT
>TRBJ1-6|-|TRBD1|TRBV28
CASRLLNRGGNSPLHF
TGTGCCAGCAGACTTCTGAACAGGGGTGGGAATTCACCCCTCCACTTT
>TRBJ1-5|-|-|TRBV10-2
CASSGRNQPQHF
TGCGCCAGCAGTGGGCGCAATCAGCCCCAGCATTTT
>TRBJ1-3|-|TRBD1|TRBV3-1/TRBV3-2
CASSRRTGGNTIYF
TGTGCCAGCAGCCGAAGGACAGGCGGAAACACCATATATTTT
>TRBJ2-7|-|TRBD1|TRBV3-1/TRBV3-2
CASSQGTGSEQYF
TGTGCCAGCAGCCAAGGGACAGGGTCCGAGCAGTACTTC
>TRBJ2-1|-|TRBD2|TRBV6-2/TRBV6-3
CASSYSTSGYWNEQFF
TGTGCCAGCAGTTACTCGACTAGCGGGTATTGGAATGAGCAGTTCTTC
>TRBJ1-2|-|TRBD1|TRBV9
CASSVAGTVNIFYGYTF
TGTGCCAGCAGCGTAGCCGGGACAGTTAACATCTTCTATGGCTACACCTTC
>TRBJ2-7|-|TRBD2|TRBV27
CASSRGTSIYEQYF
TGTGCCAGCAGTCGAGGGACTAGCATCTACGAGCAGTACTTC
>TRBJ1-4|-|TRBD1|TRBV6-5
CASSRGGAANEKLFF
TGTGCCAGCAGCCGAGGGGGCGCAGCTAATGAAAAACTGTTTTTT
>TRBJ2-3|-|TRBD2|TRBV5-4
CASTLAGTDTQYF
TGTGCCAGCACACTAGCGGGCACAGATACGCAGTATTTT
>TRBJ1-5|-|-|TRBV2
CASGRQRSNQPQHF
TGTGCCAGTGGAAGACAGAGAAGCAATCAGCCCCAGCATTTT
>TRBJ2-3|-|TRBD2|TRBV5-1
CASSRTSGSSDTQYF
TGCGCCAGCAGCAGGACTAGCGGGAGTTCAGATACGCAGTATTTT
>TRBJ1-4|-|TRBD1|TRBV7-9
CASSLLGFGTEVRNEKLFF
TGTGCCAGCAGCTTACTGGGTTTCGGGACAGAAGTAAGGAATGAAAAACTGTTTTTT
>TRBJ1-1|-|TRBD1|TRBV7-9
CASSTKDRTPRNTEAFF
TGTGCCAGCAGCACGAAGGACAGGACCCCAAGGAACACTGAAGCTTTCTTT
>TRBJ1-1|once|-|TRBV28
CAIQENTEAFF
TGTGCCATCCAGGAGAACACTGAAGCTTTCTTT